The 31 T cell receptor beta chains given below trace back to one sample, sequenced in a study of blood T cell repertoires in COVID-19. Generated by immunoSEQ multiplex PCR, the TCRdb table keeps only in-frame clones and is missing some. The table has fewer than 200,000 clones, around four fifths seen once. Material: PBMCs or T cells enriched from blood (not recorded which). These receptor sequences come from a woman aged 50 to 60 who had recovered from COVID-19.

J is TRBJ2-3 and V is TRBV14; TRBD1 is a possible D gene (6 bases). CDR3 size: 13 residues. V was trimmed by 3 bases and J by 6 bases, leaving 10 bases between them. Germline assignment: CDR1 SGHDN and CDR2 FVKESK. CDR3 nucleotide sequence: TGTGCCAGCAGCCAGTGGGGGCTCGATACGCAGTATTTT. Translation: CASSQWGLDTQYF. Drawing the rest from reference TRBV14 and TRBJ2-3, the complete variable domain is EAGVTQFPSHSVIEKGQTVTLRCDPISGHDNLYWYRRVMGKEIKFLLHFVKESKQDESGMPNNRFLAERTGGTYSTLKVQPAELEDSGVYFCASSQWGLDTQYFGPGTRLTVL.

The chain combines TRBV2 with TRBJ1-6; 9 nucleotides align to TRBD1. Germline loops: CDR1 SNHLY, CDR2 FYNNEI. The junction had 15 bases not matched to a gene; V was cut back by 8 bases and J by 13 bases. The CDR3 is 15 residues long. The CDR3 region has the DNA TGTGCCAGCCGATGGGACAGGGTATTATTGGGGCCCCTCCACTTT. Its protein product is CASRWDRVLLGPLHF. Drawing the rest from reference TRBV2 and TRBJ1-6, the complete variable domain is EPEVTQTPSHQVTQMGQEVILRCVPISNHLYFYWYRQILGQKVEFLVSFYNNEISEKSEIFDDQFSVERPDGSNFTLKIRSTKLEDSAMYFCASRWDRVLLGPLHFGNGTRLTVT.

J is TRBJ1-5 and V is TRBV2, with 7 bases matching TRBD1. The CDR3 covers 15 residues. The J segment lost 1 base and the V segment lost 6 bases, leaving 6 bases of the junction unmatched. The germline V gene encodes CDR1 SNHLY and CDR2 FYNNEI. The CDR3 DNA is TGTGCCAGCAGGCTACAGGGGACGAGCAATCAGCCCCAGCATTTT. It codes for CASRLQGTSNQPQHF.

The V gene is TRBV28, the J gene TRBJ2-1; a weak D match, TRBD1 (6 bases). The V and J ends lost 5 bases and 8 bases respectively, with 10 bases between them. The CDR3 runs to 12 residues. The germline V gene has CDR1 MDHEN and CDR2 SYDVKM. DNA for the CDR3: TGTGCCAGCAGTCCTAACAGGGATGAGCAGTTCTTC. Translated, it gives CASSPNRDEQFF.

The genes are TRBV11-3 and TRBJ1-1, with D possibly TRBD1 on 5 matching bases. The CDR3 contains 16 residues. Germline assignment: CDR1 SGHNT and CDR2 YENEEA. V was clipped by 3 bases and J by 0 bases, with 14 bases between them. The CDR3 loop is CASSFGGVAMNTEAFF. In DNA, the CDR3 is TGTGCCAGCAGCTTCGGGGGGGTGGCTATGAACACTGAAGCTTTCTTT.

For the CDR3, the DNA is TGTGCCAGCAGCAGTCCCCAGGTAATCTCTACGGCTTTCTTT. Protein product: CASSSPQVISTAFF. The chain recombines TRBV21-1 with TRBJ1-1; TRBD1, the table's D call, was not compared with the DNA. TRBV21-1 is reported as a pseudogene. This CDR3 has 14 residues.

This rearrangement joins TRBV5-1 to TRBJ2-5, with 9 nucleotides matching TRBD2. Germline-derived CDR1 and CDR2 are SGHRS and YFSETQ. This CDR3 has 14 amino acids. V was clipped by 3 bases and J by 4 bases; unmatched bases: 4. CDR3 bases: TGCGCCAGCAGCTGGCGGGGGGGACGAGAGACCCAGTACTTC. Its protein product is CASSWRGGRETQYF.

The chain recombines TRBV7-9 with TRBJ2-1; TRBD2 agrees at 7 bases. The V gene end was trimmed by 5 bases and the J gene end by 0 bases; junction bases not matched to a gene: 4. The CDR3 totals 15 residues. The germline gives CDR1 SEHNR, CDR2 FQNEAQ (reference sequence). DNA of the CDR3: TGTGCCAGCAGCCGAAGCGGGACCTCCTACAATGAGCAGTTCTTC. Its translation: CASSRSGTSYNEQFF.

The chain joins TRBV20-1 to TRBJ1-5; D is ambiguous. Germline loops: CDR1 DFQATT, CDR2 SNEGSKA (reference sequence). This CDR3 has 12 amino acids. Deletions cut 3 bases from V and 6 bases from J, with 9 bases between. The CDR3 sequence: CSASGGSQPQHF. The DNA of the CDR3 is TGCAGTGCTAGTGGCGGTTCTCAGCCCCAGCATTTT.

In this sample, this clone turned up a few times. V is TRBV11-2 and J is TRBJ2-5, with 7 nucleotides matching TRBD2. V was pared by 4 bases and J by 5 bases, with 10 bases of the junction left unmatched. This CDR3 is built from 15 residues. The germline gives CDR1 SGHAT, CDR2 FQNNGV. CDR3 nucleotides: TGTGCCAGCAGCTACGGAGAGGGAGGGAGGGAGACCCAGTACTTC. This gives the protein CASSYGEGGRETQYF.

This chain joins TRBV6-2 or TRBV6-3 and TRBJ2-4; a possible D gene is TRBD2 (7 bases). Trimming removed 2 bases at V and 7 bases at J, with 15 bases between. The CDR3 has 15 residues. The germline gives CDR1 MNHEY, CDR2 SVGEGT. The CDR3 DNA sequence: TGTGCCAGCAGTTACGGTGGGGGGGGCGCGAACATTCAGTACTTC. This gives the protein CASSYGGGGANIQYF.

The V gene is TRBV7-8, the J gene TRBJ1-5, with 9 positions matching TRBD1. CDR3 length: 19 amino acids. With V trimmed by 1 base and J by 2 bases, 12 bases remained unmatched. Per germline, CDR1 SGHVS and CDR2 FQNEAQ. CDR3 sequence (DNA): TGTGCCAGCAGCTTAGGTGGGGGGACAGGGCGTATGGGCAATCAGCCCCAGCATTTT. Encoded protein: CASSLGGGTGRMGNQPQHF.

This clone was seen just once. The rearrangement uses TRBV14 and TRBJ1-1, with TRBD1 as a possible D gene (6 bases). The germline V gene encodes CDR1 SGHDN and CDR2 FVKESK. This CDR3 is 13 amino acids long. V lost 4 bases and J 6 bases, leaving 12 bases between the germline ends. DNA of the CDR3: TGTGCCAGCAGCCTTCGAGGGGGGGCTGAAGCTTTCTTT. Amino acid sequence: CASSLRGGAEAFF.

The chain recombines TRBV30 with TRBJ2-1; TRBD2 matches at 9 bases. V shed 5 bases, J shed 7 bases, and the junction held 6 bases outside the gene matches. CDR1 and CDR2 (germline): GTSNPN, SVGIG (reference sequence). This CDR3 contains 13 residues. The CDR3 region is CAWGLAGTNEQFF. Written as DNA, the CDR3 is TGTGCCTGGGGCCTAGCGGGAACTAATGAGCAGTTCTTC.

V and J are TRBV1 and TRBJ2-7; the DNA was not compared with TRBD2, the D call given in the table. TRBV1 has pseudogene status. This CDR3 comprises 17 residues. The CDR3 here is CTSSHPLAGGVPYEQYV. CDR3 DNA: TGCACCAGCAGCCACCCCTTAGCGGGAGGCGTTCCCTACGAGCAGTACGTC.

This chain links TRBV6-5 with TRBJ1-6, with D perhaps matching TRBD1 (5 bases). The germline gives CDR1 MNHEY, CDR2 SVGAGI. V gave up 4 bases and J gave up 4 bases, with 8 bases separating them. This CDR3 spans 14 amino acids. CDR3 bases: TGTGCCAGCAGTTTTGACAGTTATAATTCACCCCTCCACTTT. Its protein product is CASSFDSYNSPLHF.

The rearrangement links TRBV6-5 to TRBJ1-1; unclear D gene. V was clipped by 6 bases and J by 3 bases, with 11 bases between them. There are 13 residues in the CDR3. The germline V gene encodes CDR1 MNHEY and CDR2 SVGAGI. DNA for the CDR3: TGTGCCAGCAGATATGGGAGAGACACTGAAGCTTTCTTT. Translation: CASRYGRDTEAFF.

This clone was found a few times. This rearrangement joins TRBV6-5 to TRBJ1-6; a weak D match, TRBD1 (6 bases). The CDR3 totals 14 residues. The V end lost 4 bases, the J end lost 6 bases, and 10 bases lay between the germline ends. Germline V lookup: CDR1 MNHEY, CDR2 SVGAGI. The chain's CDR3 is CASSSGHFNSPLHF. The CDR3 DNA reads TGTGCCAGCAGTTCGGGACATTTTAATTCACCCCTCCACTTT.

This clone was seen a single time. The chain has TRBV29-1 and TRBJ1-2; TRBD1 aligns across 8 bases. CDR1 and CDR2 from the germline V gene are SQVTM and ANQGSEA. V trimming: 6 bases; J trimming: 3 bases; junction bases outside the gene matches: 3. CDR3 size: 12 residues. CDR3 coding DNA: TGCAGCGTGGCGGGACAGGACTATGGCTACACCTTC. It encodes CSVAGQDYGYTF.

This chain links TRBV6-5 with TRBJ1-2; 11 bases match TRBD1. Germline trimming cut 2 bases from V and 5 bases from J; bases unmatched to any gene: 1. The CDR3 has 14 amino acids. Germline loops: CDR1 MNHEY, CDR2 SVGAGI. The CDR3 DNA is TGTGCCAGCAGTTACGGACAGGGGGCGTATGGCTACACCTTC. Protein: CASSYGQGAYGYTF.

V gene TRBV5-4 combines with J gene TRBJ2-5; 11 nucleotides line up with TRBD1. With 4 bases clipped from V and 5 bases from J, the junction kept 7 bases outside the gene matches. CDR1 SGHNT and CDR2 YYREEE come from the germline V gene (reference sequence). The CDR3 spans 15 residues. CDR3 DNA: TGTGCCAGCAGCCCCCGGGACAGGGGGAAGGAGACCCAGTACTTC. Its protein is CASSPRDRGKETQYF.

This clone was detected a few times. The chain has TRBV5-1 and TRBJ1-2; D is possibly TRBD1 (6 bases). This CDR3 has 14 amino acids. Trimming stripped 5 bases from V and 4 bases from J, with 15 bases between. Germline CDR1 is SGHRS and CDR2 is YFSETQ. CDR3 nucleotide sequence: TGCGCCAGCAGACTAACAGGGAGCGGCTATGGCTACACCTTC. This codes for CASRLTGSGYGYTF.

The CDR3 protein is CASSLGQSEQYV. In nucleotides, the CDR3 is TGTGCCAGCAGCCTAGGACAGAGCGAGCAGTACGTC. This sequence joins TRBV28 and TRBJ2-7; perhaps TRBD1 as D (6 bases). Germline V gene data show CDR1 as MDHEN and CDR2 as SYDVKM. The CDR3 runs to 12 residues. V shed 6 bases and J shed 6 bases, with 12 bases lying between them.

The V and J genes are TRBV7-8 and TRBJ1-2; 8 nucleotides agree with TRBD1. CDR1 SGHVS and CDR2 FQNEAQ come from the germline V gene. This CDR3 comprises 17 residues. V lost 0 bases and J lost 4; bases outside the gene matches: 10. The CDR3 DNA is TGTGCCAGCAGCTTAGCGATCGGACAGGGATTGGTCTATGGCTACACCTTC. The encoded protein is CASSLAIGQGLVYGYTF.

The J gene is TRBJ2-3, the V gene TRBV6-4; 7 bases align to TRBD1. With 6 bases clipped from V and 2 bases from J, the junction kept 8 bases outside the gene matches. From germline, CDR1 is MRHNA and CDR2 SNTAGT. The CDR3 spans 15 residues. The CDR3 spells CASSSRQGLTDTQYF. CDR3 nucleotide sequence: TGTGCCAGCAGCTCCAGACAGGGCCTCACAGATACGCAGTATTTT.

The rearrangement joins TRBV5-1 to TRBJ2-7; D perhaps matches TRBD1 (6 bases). V dropped 4 bases and J dropped 0 bases, with 11 bases sitting between them. This CDR3 spans 14 amino acids. Per the germline V gene, CDR1 is SGHRS and CDR2 is YFSETQ. CDR3 nucleotides: TGCGCCAGCAGCCCTGACAGGAGCTCCTACGAGCAGTACGTC. It specifies CASSPDRSSYEQYV.

The rearrangement uses TRBV2 and TRBJ1-4; D is perhaps TRBD1 (5 bases). This CDR3 is built from 15 residues. V dropped 8 bases and J dropped 0 bases, with 13 bases sitting between them. CDR1 is SNHLY, CDR2 FYNNEI, per germline. CDR3 amino acids: CASARQSSTNEKLFF. CDR3 nucleotide sequence: TGTGCCAGCGCGAGACAGAGCTCAACTAATGAAAAACTGTTTTTT.

The chain uses TRBV12-3 or TRBV12-4 and TRBJ1-2; TRBD1 matches 7 bases. With 6 bases clipped from V and 4 bases from J, the junction kept 2 bases outside the gene matches. There are 12 residues in the CDR3. The CDR3 coding sequence is TGTGCCAGCAGAGGACAGGCCTATGGCTACACCTTC. Encoded protein: CASRGQAYGYTF.

The genes are TRBV5-1 and TRBJ2-1; 7 bases are shared with TRBD2. The V gene end was trimmed by 4 bases and the J gene end by 10 bases; junction bases not matched to a gene: 5. Germline lookup yields CDR1 SGHRS and CDR2 YFSETQ. The CDR3 has 12 amino acids. CDR3 amino acids: CASSTRGGEQFF. In nucleotides, the CDR3 is TGCGCCAGCAGCACCCGGGGAGGGGAGCAGTTCTTC.

The genes are TRBV6-1 and TRBJ1-1; a possible D gene is TRBD1 (5 bases). The germline V gene has CDR1 MNHNS and CDR2 SASEGT. CDR3 length: 15 amino acids. V lost 1 base, J lost 5 bases, and 14 bases lay in between. The CDR3 region is CASSEDRGFGTEAFF. CDR3 DNA: TGTGCCAGCAGTGAAGATCGGGGGTTTGGGACTGAAGCTTTCTTT.

The chain is built from TRBV28 and TRBJ1-5; no clear D gene. The germline V gene encodes CDR1 MDHEN and CDR2 SYDVKM. The CDR3 runs to 14 residues. V lost 3 bases to trimming and J lost 12 bases, with 18 bases between them. In DNA form, the CDR3 reads TGTGCCAGCAGTTTTGAGAGTGTGTTCCGATACCAGCATTTT. Its translation is CASSFESVFRYQHF.